The TCR beta chain under discussion was sequenced for a study of T cell responses to AZD1222 COVID-19 vaccine. The CDR3 contains 15 residues. The germline CDR1 and CDR2 sequences are LNHDA and SQIVND (reference sequence). V was pared by 7 bases and J by 2 bases, with 7 bases of the junction left unmatched. Using immunoSEQ multiplex PCR, the repertoire was profiled, and TCRdb retains in-frame clones only, with some absent. The data show around 110,000 clones, with about 90% seen just once and around 8.7% held by the top ten. The source was peripheral blood, collected on day 0 of AZD1222 vaccination. The chain links TRBV19 to TRBJ1-5; 8 nucleotides match TRBD1. This sequence was found in an adult in good health. This CDR3 is CASITPGQGNQPQHF. Written as DNA, the CDR3 is TGTGCCAGTATCACCCCGGGACAGGGCAATCAGCCCCAGCATTTT.